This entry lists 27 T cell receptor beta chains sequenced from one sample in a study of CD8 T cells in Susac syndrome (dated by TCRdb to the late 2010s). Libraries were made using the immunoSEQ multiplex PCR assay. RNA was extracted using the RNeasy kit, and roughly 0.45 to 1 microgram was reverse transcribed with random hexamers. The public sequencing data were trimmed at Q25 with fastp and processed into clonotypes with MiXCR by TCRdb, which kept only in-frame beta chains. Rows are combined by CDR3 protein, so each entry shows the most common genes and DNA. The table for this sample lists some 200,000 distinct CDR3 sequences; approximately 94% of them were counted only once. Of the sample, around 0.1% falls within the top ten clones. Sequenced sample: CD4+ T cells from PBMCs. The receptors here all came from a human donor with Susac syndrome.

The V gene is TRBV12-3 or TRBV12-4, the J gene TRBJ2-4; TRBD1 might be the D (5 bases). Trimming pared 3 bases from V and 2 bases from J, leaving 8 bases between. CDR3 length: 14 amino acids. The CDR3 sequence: CASSFQGSKNIQYF. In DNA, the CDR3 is TGTGCCAGCAGTTTCCAGGGCTCCAAAAACATTCAGTACTTC.

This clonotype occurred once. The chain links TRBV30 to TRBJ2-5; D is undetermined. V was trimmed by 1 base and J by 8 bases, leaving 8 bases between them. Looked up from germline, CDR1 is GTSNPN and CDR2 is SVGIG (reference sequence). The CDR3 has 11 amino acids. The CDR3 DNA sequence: TGTGCCTGGAGTGGCTCCGAAACCCAGTACTTC. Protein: CAWSGSETQYF. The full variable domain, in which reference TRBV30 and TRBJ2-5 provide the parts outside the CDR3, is SQTIHQWPATLVQPVGSPLSLECTVEGTSNPNLYWYRQAAGRGLQLLFYSVGIGQISSEVPQNLSASRPQDRQFILSSKKLLLSDSGFYLCAWSGSETQYFGPGTRLLVL.

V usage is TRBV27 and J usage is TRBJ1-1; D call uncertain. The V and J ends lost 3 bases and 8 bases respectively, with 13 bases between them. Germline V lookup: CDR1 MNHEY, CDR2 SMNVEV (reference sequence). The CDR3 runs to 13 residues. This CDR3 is CASSLHPWTEAFF. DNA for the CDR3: TGTGCCAGCAGTTTGCACCCATGGACGGAAGCTTTCTTT.

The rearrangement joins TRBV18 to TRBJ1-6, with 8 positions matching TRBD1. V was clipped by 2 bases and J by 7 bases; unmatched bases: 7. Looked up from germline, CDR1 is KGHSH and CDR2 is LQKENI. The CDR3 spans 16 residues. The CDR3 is CASSPVRDRTNSPLHF. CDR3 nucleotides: TGTGCCAGCTCACCAGTTCGGGACAGGACAAATTCACCCCTCCACTTT.

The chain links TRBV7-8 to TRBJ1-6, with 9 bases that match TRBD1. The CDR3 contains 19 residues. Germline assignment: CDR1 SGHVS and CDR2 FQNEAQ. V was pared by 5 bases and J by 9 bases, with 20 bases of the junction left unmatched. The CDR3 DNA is TGTGCCAGCAGCCCCTCGGTGAGACAGGGGGTTGGTGGGGGTTCACCCCTCCACTTT. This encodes CASSPSVRQGVGGGSPLHF.

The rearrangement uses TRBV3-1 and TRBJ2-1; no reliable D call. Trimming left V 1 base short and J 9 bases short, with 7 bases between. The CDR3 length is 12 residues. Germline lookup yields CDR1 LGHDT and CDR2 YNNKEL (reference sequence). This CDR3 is CASSQAESEQFF. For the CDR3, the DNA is TGTGCCAGCAGCCAAGCTGAATCTGAGCAGTTCTTC.

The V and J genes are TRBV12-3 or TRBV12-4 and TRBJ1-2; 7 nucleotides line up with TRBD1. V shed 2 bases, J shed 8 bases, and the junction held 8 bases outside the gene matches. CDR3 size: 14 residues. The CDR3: CASSLLQGDGGYTF. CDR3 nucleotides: TGTGCCAGCAGTTTACTTCAGGGGGATGGCGGCTACACCTTC.

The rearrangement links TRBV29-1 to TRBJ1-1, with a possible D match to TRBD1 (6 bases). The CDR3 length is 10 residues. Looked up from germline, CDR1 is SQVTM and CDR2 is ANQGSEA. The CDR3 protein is CSARGTEAFF. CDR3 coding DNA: TGCAGTGCTAGGGGGACTGAAGCTTTCTTT.

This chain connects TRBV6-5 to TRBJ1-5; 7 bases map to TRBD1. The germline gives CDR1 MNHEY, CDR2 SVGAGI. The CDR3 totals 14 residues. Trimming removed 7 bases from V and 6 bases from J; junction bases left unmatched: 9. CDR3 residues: CASTPNRGGQPQHF. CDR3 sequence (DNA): TGTGCCAGCACCCCAAACAGGGGAGGTCAGCCCCAGCATTTT.

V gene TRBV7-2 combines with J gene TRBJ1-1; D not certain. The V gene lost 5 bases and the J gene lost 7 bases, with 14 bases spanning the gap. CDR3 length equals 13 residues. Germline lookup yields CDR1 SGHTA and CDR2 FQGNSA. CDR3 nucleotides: TGTGCCAGCAGCAAGTCCGGGAGGCGTGAAGCTTTCTTT. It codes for CASSKSGRREAFF.

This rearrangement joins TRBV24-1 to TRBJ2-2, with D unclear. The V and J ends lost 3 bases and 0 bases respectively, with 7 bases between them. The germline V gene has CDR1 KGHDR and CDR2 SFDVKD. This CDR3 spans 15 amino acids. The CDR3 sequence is CATSDTYTNTGELFF. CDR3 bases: TGTGCCACCAGTGATACCTATACGAACACCGGGGAGCTGTTTTTT.

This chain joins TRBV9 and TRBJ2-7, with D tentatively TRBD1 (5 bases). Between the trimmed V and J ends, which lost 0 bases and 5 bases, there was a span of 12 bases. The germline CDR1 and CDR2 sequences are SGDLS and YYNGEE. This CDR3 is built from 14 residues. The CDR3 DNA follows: TGTGCCAGCAGCGTAGCATGGGGCTGGGACGAGCAGTACTTC. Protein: CASSVAWGWDEQYF.

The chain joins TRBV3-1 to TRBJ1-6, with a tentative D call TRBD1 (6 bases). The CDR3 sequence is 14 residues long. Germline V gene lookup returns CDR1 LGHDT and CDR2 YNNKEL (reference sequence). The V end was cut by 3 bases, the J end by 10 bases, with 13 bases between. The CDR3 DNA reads TGTGCCAGCAGCCAGTATAGGGGGGTATCACCCCTCCACTTT. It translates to CASSQYRGVSPLHF.

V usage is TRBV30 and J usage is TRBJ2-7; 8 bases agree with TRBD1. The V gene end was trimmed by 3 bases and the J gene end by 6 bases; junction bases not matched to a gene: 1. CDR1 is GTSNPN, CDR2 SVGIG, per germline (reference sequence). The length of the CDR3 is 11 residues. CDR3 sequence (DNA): TGTGCCTGGAGGGACAGGGCCGAGCAGTACTTC. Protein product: CAWRDRAEQYF. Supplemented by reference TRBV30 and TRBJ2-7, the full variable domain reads SQTIHQWPATLVQPVGSPLSLECTVEGTSNPNLYWYRQAAGRGLQLLFYSVGIGQISSEVPQNLSASRPQDRQFILSSKKLLLSDSGFYLCAWRDRAEQYFGPGTRLTVT.

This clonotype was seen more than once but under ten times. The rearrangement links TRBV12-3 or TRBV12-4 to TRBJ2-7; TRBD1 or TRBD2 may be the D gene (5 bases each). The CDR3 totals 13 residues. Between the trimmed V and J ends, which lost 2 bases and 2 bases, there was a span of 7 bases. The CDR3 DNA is TGTGCCAGCAGTTTACAGGGACCCTACGAGCAGTACTTC. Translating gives CASSLQGPYEQYF.

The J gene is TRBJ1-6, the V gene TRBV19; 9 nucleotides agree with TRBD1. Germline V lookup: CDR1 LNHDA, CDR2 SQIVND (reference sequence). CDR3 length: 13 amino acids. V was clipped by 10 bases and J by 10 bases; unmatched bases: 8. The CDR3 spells CATAGTGPSPLHF. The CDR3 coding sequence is TGTGCCACCGCCGGGACAGGGCCCTCACCCCTCCACTTT.

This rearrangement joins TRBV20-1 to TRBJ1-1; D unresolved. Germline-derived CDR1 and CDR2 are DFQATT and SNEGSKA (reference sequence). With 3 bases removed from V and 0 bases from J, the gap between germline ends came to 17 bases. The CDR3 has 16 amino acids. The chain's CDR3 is CSARLQSRLVNTEAFF. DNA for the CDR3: TGCAGTGCTAGGTTACAGTCTAGGTTGGTGAACACTGAAGCTTTCTTT.

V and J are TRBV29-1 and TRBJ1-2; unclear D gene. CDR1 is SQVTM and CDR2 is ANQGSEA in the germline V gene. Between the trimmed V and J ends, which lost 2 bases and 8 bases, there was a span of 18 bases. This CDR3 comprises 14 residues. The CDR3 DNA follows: TGCAGCGTTGAATATCGGCTCAGGCGCGGAGGCTACACCTTC. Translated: CSVEYRLRRGGYTF.

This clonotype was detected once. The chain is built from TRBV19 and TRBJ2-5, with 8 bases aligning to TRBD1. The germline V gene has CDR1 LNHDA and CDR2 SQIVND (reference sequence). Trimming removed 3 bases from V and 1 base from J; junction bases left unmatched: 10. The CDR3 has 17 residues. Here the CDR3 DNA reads TGTGCCAGTAGTATTGGGTTCGGGGACAGGACCCAAGAGACCCAGTACTTC. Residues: CASSIGFGDRTQETQYF.

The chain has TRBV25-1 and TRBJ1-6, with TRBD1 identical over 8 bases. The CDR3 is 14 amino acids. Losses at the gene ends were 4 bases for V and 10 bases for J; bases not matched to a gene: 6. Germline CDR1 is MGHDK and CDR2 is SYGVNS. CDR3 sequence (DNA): TGTGCCAGCAGTGGGGGGGACAGGTGGTCACCCCTCCACTTT. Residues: CASSGGDRWSPLHF.

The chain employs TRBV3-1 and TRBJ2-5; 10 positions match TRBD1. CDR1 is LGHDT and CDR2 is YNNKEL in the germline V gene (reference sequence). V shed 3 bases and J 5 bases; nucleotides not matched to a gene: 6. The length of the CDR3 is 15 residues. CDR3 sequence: CASSQRTGGTETQYF. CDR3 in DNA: TGTGCCAGCAGCCAGAGGACAGGGGGGACGGAGACCCAGTACTTC.

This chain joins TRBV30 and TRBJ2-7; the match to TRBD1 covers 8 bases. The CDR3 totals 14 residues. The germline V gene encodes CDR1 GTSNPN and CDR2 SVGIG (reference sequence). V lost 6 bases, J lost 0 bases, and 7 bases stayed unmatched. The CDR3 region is CACYRGTPSYEQYF. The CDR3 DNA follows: TGTGCCTGTTACAGGGGGACCCCCTCCTACGAGCAGTACTTC.

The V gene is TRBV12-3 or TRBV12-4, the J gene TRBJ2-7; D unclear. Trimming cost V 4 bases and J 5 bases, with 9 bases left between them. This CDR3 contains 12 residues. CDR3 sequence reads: CASSYIIDEQYF. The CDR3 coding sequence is TGTGCCAGCAGTTATATCATCGACGAGCAGTACTTC.

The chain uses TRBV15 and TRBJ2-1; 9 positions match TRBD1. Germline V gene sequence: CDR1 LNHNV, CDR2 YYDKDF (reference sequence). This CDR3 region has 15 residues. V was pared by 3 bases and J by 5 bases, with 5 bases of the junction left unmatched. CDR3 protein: CATSSGTGSHNEQFF. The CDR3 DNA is TGTGCCACCAGCAGCGGGACAGGGTCTCACAATGAGCAGTTCTTC.

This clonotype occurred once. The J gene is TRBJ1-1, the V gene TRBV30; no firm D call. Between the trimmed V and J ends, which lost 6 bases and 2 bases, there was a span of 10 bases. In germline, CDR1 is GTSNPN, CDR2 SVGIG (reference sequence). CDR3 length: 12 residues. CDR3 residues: CACSLYNTEAFF. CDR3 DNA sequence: TGTGCCTGCTCCCTCTATAACACTGAAGCTTTCTTT.

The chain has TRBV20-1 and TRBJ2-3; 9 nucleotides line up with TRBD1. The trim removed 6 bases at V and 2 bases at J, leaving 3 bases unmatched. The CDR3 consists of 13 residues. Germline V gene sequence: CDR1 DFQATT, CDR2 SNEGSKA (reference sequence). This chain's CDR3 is CSARQGVTDTQYF. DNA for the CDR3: TGCAGTGCCCGACAGGGGGTCACAGATACGCAGTATTTT.

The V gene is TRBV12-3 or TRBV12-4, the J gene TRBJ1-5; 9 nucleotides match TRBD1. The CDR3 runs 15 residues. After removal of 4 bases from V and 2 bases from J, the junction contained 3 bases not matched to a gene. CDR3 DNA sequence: TGTGCCAGCAGTTGGACAGGGGATGGCAATCAGCCCCAGCATTTT. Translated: CASSWTGDGNQPQHF.